This TCR beta chain is drawn from a study of T cell repertoires in cytomegalovirus infection. The overall study: It was the public TCR beta signatures that indicated both CMV infection and matching HLA type.

This clonotype was counted many times. Its antigen remains unidentified. In TCRdb, the reads were re-called with MiXCR into one record per CDR3 protein. The sample includes a few hundred thousand distinct CDR3 sequences, approximately 17% of them seen just once. The CDR3 spans 14 residues. V lost 8 bases, J lost 4 bases, and 6 bases stayed unmatched. Study-wide results and limits: Clonotypes of TCR beta that were HLA-C-restricted and CMV-specific dominated the ex vivo response.

The specimen was CD8+ T cells from PBMCs. The V call is TRBV12-3 or TRBV12-4, the J call TRBJ2-3; TRBD2 aligns across 10 bases. The origin of this receptor is a human donor in good health (CMV status not recorded). Some clones in this sample may be carry-over from other donors' samples. CDR3 DNA: TGTGCCAGCGAGAGCGGGGGGGCTCCAGATACGCAGTATTTT. It specifies CASESGGAPDTQYF.